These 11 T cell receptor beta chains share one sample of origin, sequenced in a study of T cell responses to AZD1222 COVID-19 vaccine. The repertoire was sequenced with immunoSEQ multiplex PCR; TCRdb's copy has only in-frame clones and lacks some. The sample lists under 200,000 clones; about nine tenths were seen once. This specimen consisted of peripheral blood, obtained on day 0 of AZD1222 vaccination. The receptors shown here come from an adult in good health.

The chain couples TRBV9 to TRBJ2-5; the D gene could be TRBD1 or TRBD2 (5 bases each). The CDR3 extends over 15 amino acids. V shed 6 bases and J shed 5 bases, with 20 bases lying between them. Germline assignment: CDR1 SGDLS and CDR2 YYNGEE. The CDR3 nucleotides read TGTGCCAGCACCATGGGGGAGAGGGCCGCGGAGACCCAGTACTTC. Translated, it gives CASTMGERAAETQYF. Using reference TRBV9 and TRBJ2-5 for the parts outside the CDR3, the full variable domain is DSGVTQTPKHLITATGQRVTLRCSPRSGDLSVYWYQQSLDQGLQFLIQYYNGEERAKGNILERFSAQQFPDLHSELNLSSLELGDSALYFCASTMGERAAETQYFGPGTRLLVL.

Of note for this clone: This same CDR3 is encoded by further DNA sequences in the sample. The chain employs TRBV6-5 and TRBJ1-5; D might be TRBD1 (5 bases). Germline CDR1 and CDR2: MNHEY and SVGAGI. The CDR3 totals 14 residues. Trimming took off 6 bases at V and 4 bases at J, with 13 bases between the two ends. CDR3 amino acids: CASSPGTGNQPQHF. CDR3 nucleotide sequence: TGTGCCAGCAGCCCCGGGACGGGAAATCAGCCCCAGCATTTT.

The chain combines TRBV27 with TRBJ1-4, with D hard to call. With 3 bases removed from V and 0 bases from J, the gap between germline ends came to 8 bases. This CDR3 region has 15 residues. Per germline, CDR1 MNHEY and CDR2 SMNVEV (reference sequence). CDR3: CASSLFGPTNEKLFF. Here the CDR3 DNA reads TGTGCCAGCAGTTTGTTCGGCCCAACTAATGAAAAACTGTTTTTT.

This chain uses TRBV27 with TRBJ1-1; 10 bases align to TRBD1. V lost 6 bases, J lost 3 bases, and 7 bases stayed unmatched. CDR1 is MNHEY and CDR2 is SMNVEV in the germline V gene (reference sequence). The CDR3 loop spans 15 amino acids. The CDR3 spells CASRLTGGADTEAFF. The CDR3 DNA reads TGTGCCAGCAGATTGACAGGGGGCGCGGACACTGAAGCTTTCTTT.

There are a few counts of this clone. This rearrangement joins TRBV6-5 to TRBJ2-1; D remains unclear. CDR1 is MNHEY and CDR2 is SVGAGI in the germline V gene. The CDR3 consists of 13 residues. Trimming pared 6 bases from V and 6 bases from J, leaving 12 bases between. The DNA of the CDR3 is TGTGCCAGCAGCTACGGCCAGCCCAATGAGCAGTTCTTC. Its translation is CASSYGQPNEQFF.

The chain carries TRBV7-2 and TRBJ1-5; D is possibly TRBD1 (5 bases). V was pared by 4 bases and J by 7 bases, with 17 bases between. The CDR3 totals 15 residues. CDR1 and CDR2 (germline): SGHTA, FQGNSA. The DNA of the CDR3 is TGTGCCAGCAGCTCCACCTCAATCAGGGCCCAGCCCCAGCATTTT. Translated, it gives CASSSTSIRAQPQHF.

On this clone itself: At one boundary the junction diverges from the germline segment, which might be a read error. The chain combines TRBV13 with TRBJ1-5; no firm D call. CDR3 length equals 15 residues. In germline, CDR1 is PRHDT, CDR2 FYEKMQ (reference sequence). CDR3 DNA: TGTGCCAGCAGCTTAGGTCGGAGTAGCAGTCAGCCCCAGCATTTT. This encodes CASSLGRSSSQPQHF.

This CDR3 is CASSLGVDRYNSPLHF. The CDR3 DNA reads TGTGCCAGCAGCTTGGGTGTGGACCGTTATAATTCACCCCTCCACTTT. The chain has TRBV7-2 and TRBJ1-6; D gene unclear. CDR1 is SGHTA and CDR2 is FQGNSA in the germline V gene. The CDR3 spans 16 residues. Trimming stripped 3 bases from V and 4 bases from J, with 13 bases between.

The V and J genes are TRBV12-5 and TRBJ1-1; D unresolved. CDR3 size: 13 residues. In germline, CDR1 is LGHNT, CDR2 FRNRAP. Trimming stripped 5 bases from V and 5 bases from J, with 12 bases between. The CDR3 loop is CASGAPPGTEAFF. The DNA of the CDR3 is TGTGCTAGTGGTGCCCCCCCGGGGACTGAAGCTTTCTTT. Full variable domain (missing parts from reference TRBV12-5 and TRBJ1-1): DARVTQTPRHKVTEMGQEVTMRCQPILGHNTVFWYRQTMMQGLELLAYFRNRAPLDDSGMPKDRFSAEMPDATLATLKIQPSEPRDSAVYFCASGAPPGTEAFFGQGTRLTVV.

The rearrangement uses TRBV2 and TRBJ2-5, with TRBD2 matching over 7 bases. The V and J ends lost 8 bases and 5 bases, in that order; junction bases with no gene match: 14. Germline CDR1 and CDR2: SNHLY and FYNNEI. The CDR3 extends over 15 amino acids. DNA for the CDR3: TGTGCCAGCTCCCCCGGTGCGGGAGACGCCGAGACCCAGTACTTC. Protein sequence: CASSPGAGDAETQYF.

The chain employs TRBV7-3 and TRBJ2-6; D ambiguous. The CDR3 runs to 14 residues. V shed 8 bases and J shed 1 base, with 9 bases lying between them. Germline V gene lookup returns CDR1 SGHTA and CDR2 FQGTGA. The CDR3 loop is CASSAYSGANVLTF. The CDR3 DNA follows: TGTGCCAGCTCAGCCTATTCTGGGGCCAACGTCCTGACTTTC.